The 32 T cell receptor beta chains below all came from one sample that was sequenced in a study of shared clonotypes between healthy human individuals. Some clones are missing from TCRdb's copy, which holds only in-frame ones; the method was immunoSEQ multiplex PCR. The sample lists about 1.5 million clones; 95% to 99% were seen once. Sequencing used naive CD4+ T cells sorted from blood. Specified subset: CD45RA+ positively selected. The receptors stem from a man between 25 and 39 years old in good health.

The rearrangement joins TRBV29-1 to TRBJ1-1; 9 positions match TRBD1. Losses at the gene ends were 6 bases for V and 11 bases for J; bases not matched to a gene: 10. This CDR3 has 12 residues. Germline CDR1 is SQVTM and CDR2 is ANQGSEA. The CDR3 loop reads CSVGTGNVLAFF. DNA of the CDR3: TGCAGCGTCGGGACAGGGAATGTATTGGCTTTCTTT.

This chain joins TRBV7-8 and TRBJ2-7, with D uncertain. Germline V gives CDR1 SGHVS, CDR2 FQNEAQ. The V end was cut by 2 bases, the J end by 3 bases, with 8 bases between. The CDR3 covers 13 residues. CDR3 protein: CASSLSPNYEQYF. CDR3 bases: TGTGCCAGCAGCTTATCCCCGAACTACGAGCAGTACTTC.

This chain links TRBV19 with TRBJ1-5, with D possibly TRBD1 on 5 matching bases. The V gene lost 5 bases and the J gene lost 3 bases, with 8 bases spanning the gap. The germline V gene has CDR1 LNHDA and CDR2 SQIVND (reference sequence). The CDR3 totals 13 residues. CDR3 DNA sequence: TGTGCCAGTAGTCCAGGGAACAATCAGCCCCAGCATTTT. Amino acid sequence: CASSPGNNQPQHF.

V and J are TRBV4-2 and TRBJ2-1; possibly TRBD2 for D (5 bases). CDR1 is LGHNA and CDR2 is YNFKEQ in the germline V gene. This CDR3 region has 17 residues. Trimming took 0 bases from V and 2 from J, leaving 14 bases between them. CDR3 region: CASSQEPASHPYNEQFF. CDR3 nucleotide sequence: TGTGCCAGCAGCCAAGAACCGGCTAGCCACCCCTACAATGAGCAGTTCTTC.

This clone was recorded once. The chain combines TRBV4-3 with TRBJ1-4, with TRBD1 matching over 8 bases. Germline loops: CDR1 LGHNA, CDR2 YSLEER. This CDR3 has 16 amino acids. The V gene end was trimmed by 0 bases and the J gene end by 7 bases; junction bases not matched to a gene: 7. In nucleotides, the CDR3 is TGCGCCAGCAGCCAAGAGCTCGGACAGGGACTTGAAAAACTGTTTTTT. Translated: CASSQELGQGLEKLFF.

This clone was found once. This chain joins TRBV10-3 and TRBJ1-1, with 7 nucleotides matching TRBD1. V lost 8 bases to trimming and J lost 0 bases; unmatched junction nucleotides: 15. The CDR3 is 17 residues long. Germline CDR1 ENHRY, CDR2 SYGVKD. The CDR3 sequence is CAIGPRGNINLNTEAFF. DNA of the CDR3: TGTGCCATCGGACCCAGGGGGAATATCAACCTGAACACTGAAGCTTTCTTT.

This chain uses TRBV4-1 with TRBJ2-1; TRBD2 might be the D (6 bases). The V gene's germline CDR1 is MGHRA and CDR2 YSYEKL. The CDR3 spans 18 residues. Trimming removed 2 bases from V and 8 bases from J, with 25 bases in between. The CDR3 DNA reads TGCGCCAGCAGCCAAACAGTGCGGGAACCCTTCCCTGGAGATGAGCAGTTCTTC. Translation gives CASSQTVREPFPGDEQFF.

The chain employs TRBV29-1 and TRBJ2-1, with D unresolved. Trimming removed 0 bases at V and 1 base at J, with 7 bases between. The CDR3 loop spans 14 amino acids. From germline, CDR1 is SQVTM and CDR2 ANQGSEA. CDR3 sequence reads: CSVEDPLSYNEQFF. CDR3 DNA sequence: TGCAGCGTTGAAGATCCGCTATCCTACAATGAGCAGTTCTTC.

The table lists this clone with a count of one. The chain employs TRBV2 and TRBJ2-1, with 11 bases that match TRBD2. Germline V CDR1 and CDR2: SNHLY, FYNNEI. The CDR3 consists of 15 residues. V gave up 6 bases and J gave up 7 bases; unmatched junction bases: 8. The CDR3 sequence is CASRYLLAGENEQFF. CDR3 coding DNA: TGTGCCAGCAGATACCTACTAGCGGGAGAAAATGAGCAGTTCTTC.

The gene calls are TRBV5-4 and TRBJ2-5, with TRBD2 matching over 10 bases. The CDR3 is 15 amino acids. J lost 2 bases, V lost 0 bases, and 1 base had no gene match. Germline CDR1 SGHNT, CDR2 YYREEE (reference sequence). The CDR3 bases are TGTGCCAGCAGCTTGGTACTAGCGGGACAAGAGACCCAGTACTTC. Translation: CASSLVLAGQETQYF.

A note on this clone: This sample includes further DNA sequences coding for the same CDR3. The rearrangement links TRBV5-6 to TRBJ1-2; the D is unclear. The V gene lost 3 bases and the J gene lost 0 bases, with 0 bases spanning the gap. Germline V gene data show CDR1 as SGHDT and CDR2 as YYEEEE. CDR3 length: 11 amino acids. The CDR3, as DNA: TGTGCCAGCAGCTCTAACTATGGCTACACCTTC. The encoded protein is CASSSNYGYTF.

The chain combines TRBV7-2 with TRBJ2-1, with unresolved D. Germline CDR1 and CDR2: SGHTA and FQGNSA. The V gene lost 1 base and the J gene lost 0 bases, with 10 bases spanning the gap. The CDR3 runs 16 residues. The CDR3 coding sequence is TGTGCCAGCAGCTTAGGGGCGCCCACCTCCTACAATGAGCAGTTCTTC. Its protein product is CASSLGAPTSYNEQFF.

Only a few counts were recorded for this clone. The rearrangement uses TRBV5-4 and TRBJ1-2; 12 bases fit TRBD1. Germline V lookup: CDR1 SGHNT, CDR2 YYREEE (reference sequence). The CDR3 contains 17 residues. Unmatched junction bases numbered 11, after V lost 1 base and J lost 7 bases. As DNA, the CDR3 is TGTGCCAGCAGCTTGATGGGACAGGGGGCGTTGGTTGGTGGCTACACCTTC. It is translated as CASSLMGQGALVGGYTF.

V is TRBV6-1 and J is TRBJ2-3; the D is unclear. CDR1 is MNHNS and CDR2 is SASEGT in the germline V gene. This CDR3 has 15 amino acids. Trimming took 2 bases from V and 4 from J, leaving 13 bases between them. CDR3 protein: CASSERWSAADTQYF. CDR3 in DNA: TGTGCCAGCAGTGAAAGGTGGTCGGCTGCAGATACGCAGTATTTT.

The rearrangement joins TRBV7-9 to TRBJ2-1; 8 nucleotides align to TRBD2. The CDR3 spans 18 residues. V gave up 3 bases and J gave up 5 bases; unmatched junction bases: 15. Germline V CDR1 and CDR2: SEHNR, FQNEAQ (reference sequence). The CDR3 DNA reads TGTGCCAGCAGCTTGACGGGAGGGCCAATGGCCCAGGACAATGAGCAGTTCTTC. Its protein product is CASSLTGGPMAQDNEQFF.

This chain connects TRBV5-1 to TRBJ2-7; D might be TRBD1 or TRBD2, each matching 5 bases. The CDR3 is made up of 13 amino acids. CDR1 is SGHRS, CDR2 YFSETQ, per germline. Trimming took 5 bases from V and 0 from J, leaving 9 bases between them. The CDR3 sequence: CASRRDGSYEQYF. The CDR3 DNA reads as TGCGCCAGCAGACGGGACGGCTCCTACGAGCAGTACTTC. Drawing the rest from reference TRBV5-1 and TRBJ2-7, the complete variable domain is KAGVTQTPRYLIKTRGQQVTLSCSPISGHRSVSWYQQTPGQGLQFLFEYFSETQRNKGNFPGRFSGRQFSNSRSEMNVSTLELGDSALYLCASRRDGSYEQYFGPGTRLTVT.

V and J are TRBV28 and TRBJ2-1; D unclear. The CDR3 covers 14 residues. CDR1 is MDHEN, CDR2 SYDVKM, per germline. The V end lost 6 bases, the J end lost 10 bases, and 19 bases lay between the germline ends. The CDR3 nucleotides are TGTGCCAGCAGGCCACAAGGCGGCCTAAGGGAGCAGTTCTTC. Its translation: CASRPQGGLREQFF.

The chain combines TRBV29-1 with TRBJ2-1; 7 bases fit TRBD1. V was pared by 0 bases and J by 7 bases, with 9 bases of the junction left unmatched. The CDR3 runs to 15 residues. Germline CDR1 is SQVTM and CDR2 is ANQGSEA. The CDR3 DNA reads TGCAGCGTTGAAGAAGGTTCTGACAGGGTGAATGAGCAGTTCTTC. This codes for CSVEEGSDRVNEQFF.

The chain employs TRBV28 and TRBJ2-6, with D perhaps TRBD1 (5 bases). CDR3 length: 14 amino acids. V was clipped by 7 bases and J by 0 bases, with 7 bases between them. The germline V gene has CDR1 MDHEN and CDR2 SYDVKM. The CDR3 sequence is CASTRVSGANVLTF. CDR3 DNA: TGTGCCAGCACCAGGGTCTCTGGGGCCAACGTCCTGACTTTC.

The rearrangement uses TRBV19 and TRBJ1-1, with D maybe TRBD1 (5 bases). The V end lost 5 bases, the J end lost 7 bases, and 29 bases lay between the germline ends. This CDR3 is built from 18 residues. The germline CDR1 and CDR2 sequences are LNHDA and SQIVND (reference sequence). CDR3 in amino acids: CASSSPALLGRELVEAFF. The DNA for the CDR3 is TGTGCCAGTAGTTCCCCAGCGCTTTTGGGCAGGGAGCTTGTTGAAGCTTTCTTT.

The rearrangement joins TRBV27 to TRBJ1-2; D is ambiguous. This CDR3 is 15 amino acids long. Trimming removed 3 bases at V and 2 bases at J, with 13 bases between. Germline CDR1 reads MNHEY; CDR2 reads SMNVEV (reference sequence). Here the CDR3 reads CASSFEPRANYGYTF. CDR3 nucleotides: TGTGCCAGCAGTTTCGAACCGAGGGCCAACTATGGCTACACCTTC.

The chain is built from TRBV28 and TRBJ1-2, with a possible D match to TRBD1 (5 bases). Germline V gene sequence: CDR1 MDHEN, CDR2 SYDVKM. V was pared by 10 bases and J by 0 bases, with 21 bases between. There are 16 residues in the CDR3. The CDR3 nucleotides read TGTGCCACCGGAGCAGGGAACTTTGAAGCTAACTATGGCTACACCTTC. Translated, it gives CATGAGNFEANYGYTF.

This chain uses TRBV13 with TRBJ2-1; maybe TRBD1 (6 bases). This CDR3 has 17 residues. The V gene's germline CDR1 is PRHDT and CDR2 FYEKMQ (reference sequence). V was clipped by 0 bases and J by 0 bases, with 12 bases between them. The CDR3 loop reads CASSLGQGHRSYNEQFF. CDR3 DNA: TGTGCCAGCAGCTTAGGCCAGGGACACCGCTCCTACAATGAGCAGTTCTTC.

The J gene is TRBJ2-1, the V gene TRBV6-1, with no clear D. The germline V gene encodes CDR1 MNHNS and CDR2 SASEGT. The CDR3 totals 13 residues. Trimming stripped 1 base from V and 10 bases from J, with 11 bases between. The CDR3 protein is CASSEVGNLEQFF. The CDR3 DNA sequence: TGTGCCAGCAGTGAAGTAGGGAATCTGGAGCAGTTCTTC.

The rearrangement links TRBV15 to TRBJ2-4; 8 bases align to TRBD2. CDR3 length: 16 amino acids. Germline values: CDR1 LNHNV, CDR2 YYDKDF (reference sequence). V shed 5 bases and J 8 bases; nucleotides not matched to a gene: 14. In nucleotides, the CDR3 is TGTGCCACCAGCTATCTTAGCGGGACGGGGGGAGACATTCAGTACTTC. Amino acids: CATSYLSGTGGDIQYF.

In DNA, the CDR3 is TGTGCCAGCAGGACGCAGGGGGCGAACGAGCAGTACTTC. This codes for CASRTQGANEQYF. The rearrangement links TRBV28 to TRBJ2-7; 8 bases line up with TRBD1. J was trimmed by 5 bases and V by 6 bases; bases with no gene match: 6. Looked up from germline, CDR1 is MDHEN and CDR2 is SYDVKM. There are 13 residues in the CDR3.

The chain links TRBV11-2 to TRBJ2-4; maybe TRBD2 (5 bases). V lost 2 bases and J lost 0, with 11 bases in between. The CDR3 has 16 amino acids. Germline loops: CDR1 SGHAT, CDR2 FQNNGV. The CDR3 coding sequence is TGTGCCAGCAGCTTATTATCCGGGGTAGCCAAAAACATTCAGTACTTC. It codes for CASSLLSGVAKNIQYF.

The chain is built from TRBV9 and TRBJ2-2; 8 nucleotides align to TRBD2. This CDR3 comprises 16 residues. After removal of 6 bases from V and 4 bases from J, the junction contained 11 bases not matched to a gene. Germline lookup yields CDR1 SGDLS and CDR2 YYNGEE. The CDR3 DNA is TGTGCCAGCACCCCCCACTGGACTAGCAGCACCGGGGAGCTGTTTTTT. Translation gives CASTPHWTSSTGELFF. Full variable domain (remainder filled in from reference TRBV9 and TRBJ2-2): DSGVTQTPKHLITATGQRVTLRCSPRSGDLSVYWYQQSLDQGLQFLIQYYNGEERAKGNILERFSAQQFPDLHSELNLSSLELGDSALYFCASTPHWTSSTGELFFGEGSRLTVL.

This clone was found once. The chain uses TRBV5-1 and TRBJ2-5, with D perhaps TRBD1 (5 bases). V was clipped by 4 bases and J by 5 bases, with 12 bases between them. This CDR3 has 13 amino acids. Germline CDR1 and CDR2: SGHRS and YFSETQ. DNA of the CDR3: TGCGCCAGCAGCGCTTTAAAGGGGGAGACCCAGTACTTC. Protein sequence: CASSALKGETQYF.

Notes on this clone: Other DNA sequences within the sample encode an identical CDR3. The rearrangement joins TRBV5-1 to TRBJ2-1; tentatively, D is TRBD2 (6 bases). The length of the CDR3 is 14 residues. Germline assignment: CDR1 SGHRS and CDR2 YFSETQ. Trimming left V 0 bases short and J 5 bases short, with 9 bases between. The CDR3 sequence: CASSLVRGNNEQFF. The CDR3 DNA follows: TGCGCCAGCAGCTTGGTTCGCGGGAACAATGAGCAGTTCTTC.

This rearrangement joins TRBV5-6 to TRBJ2-5, with D perhaps being TRBD1 or TRBD2 (5 bases each). The CDR3 length is 13 residues. V dropped 1 base and J dropped 9 bases, with 13 bases sitting between them. The V gene's germline CDR1 is SGHDT and CDR2 YYEEEE. CDR3 bases: TGTGCCAGCAGCTTGAAGGGACCTGGGGCCCAGTACTTC. Protein product: CASSLKGPGAQYF.

The chain employs TRBV6-5 and TRBJ1-1; D call uncertain. V was clipped by 0 bases and J by 4 bases, with 9 bases between them. Germline CDR1 reads MNHEY; CDR2 reads SVGAGI. The CDR3 has 14 amino acids. DNA for the CDR3: TGTGCCAGCAGTTACTCGAAGGGTGGCACTGAAGCTTTCTTT. Translating gives CASSYSKGGTEAFF.